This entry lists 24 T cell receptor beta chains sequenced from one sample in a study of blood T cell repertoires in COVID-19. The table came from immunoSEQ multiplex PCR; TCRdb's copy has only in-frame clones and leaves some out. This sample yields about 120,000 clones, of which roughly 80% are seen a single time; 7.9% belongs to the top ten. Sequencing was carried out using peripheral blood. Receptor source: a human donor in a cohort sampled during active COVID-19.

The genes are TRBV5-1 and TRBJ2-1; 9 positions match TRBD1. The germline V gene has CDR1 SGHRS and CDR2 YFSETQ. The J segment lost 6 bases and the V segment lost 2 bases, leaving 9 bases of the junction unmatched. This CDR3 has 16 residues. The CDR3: CASSFSPGQGSNEQFF. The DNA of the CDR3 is TGCGCCAGCAGCTTCTCACCGGGACAGGGTTCCAATGAGCAGTTCTTC.

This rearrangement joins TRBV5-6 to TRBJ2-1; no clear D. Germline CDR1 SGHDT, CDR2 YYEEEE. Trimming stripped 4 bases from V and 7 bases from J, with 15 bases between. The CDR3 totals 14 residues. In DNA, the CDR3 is TGTGCCAGCAGCCGGCCCTCAGGTAGTAATGAGCAGTTCTTC. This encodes CASSRPSGSNEQFF. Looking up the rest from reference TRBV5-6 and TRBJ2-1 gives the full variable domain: DAGVTQSPTHLIKTRGQQVTLRCSPKSGHDTVSWYQQALGQGPQFIFQYYEEEERQRGNFPDRFSGHQFPNYSSELNVNALLLGDSALYLCASSRPSGSNEQFFGPGTRLTVL.

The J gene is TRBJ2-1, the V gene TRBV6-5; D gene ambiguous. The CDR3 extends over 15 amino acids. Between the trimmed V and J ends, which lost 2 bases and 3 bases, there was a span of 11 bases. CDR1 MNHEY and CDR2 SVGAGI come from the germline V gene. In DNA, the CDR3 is TGTGCCAGCAGTTACGGGCCACCCCTCTACAATGAGCAGTTCTTC. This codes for CASSYGPPLYNEQFF.

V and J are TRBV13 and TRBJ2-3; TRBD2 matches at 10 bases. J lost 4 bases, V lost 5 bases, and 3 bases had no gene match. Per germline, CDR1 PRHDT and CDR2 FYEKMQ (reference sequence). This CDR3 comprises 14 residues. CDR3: CASSPSGRADTQYF. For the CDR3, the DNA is TGTGCCAGCAGCCCAAGCGGGAGGGCAGATACGCAGTATTTT.

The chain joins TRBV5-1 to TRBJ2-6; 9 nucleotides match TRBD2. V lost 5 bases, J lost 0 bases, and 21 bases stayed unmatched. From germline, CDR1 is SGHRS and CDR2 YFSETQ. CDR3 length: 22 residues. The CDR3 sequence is CASRRELGSGGPYGSGANVLTF. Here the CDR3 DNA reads TGCGCCAGCAGACGGGAGTTAGGTAGCGGGGGCCCCTACGGCTCTGGGGCCAACGTCCTGACTTTC.

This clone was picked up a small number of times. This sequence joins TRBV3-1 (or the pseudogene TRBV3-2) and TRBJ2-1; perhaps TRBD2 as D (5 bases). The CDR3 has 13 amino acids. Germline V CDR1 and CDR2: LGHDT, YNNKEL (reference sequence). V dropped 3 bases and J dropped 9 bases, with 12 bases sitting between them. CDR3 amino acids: CASSHRGRVEQFF. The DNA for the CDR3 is TGTGCCAGCAGCCATCGTGGGCGGGTTGAGCAGTTCTTC.

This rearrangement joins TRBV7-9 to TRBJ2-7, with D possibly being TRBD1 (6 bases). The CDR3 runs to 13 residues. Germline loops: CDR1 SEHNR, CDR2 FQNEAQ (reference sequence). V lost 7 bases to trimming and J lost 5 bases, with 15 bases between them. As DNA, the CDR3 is TGTGCCAGCACGTCCCCAGGGGAGCACGAGCAGTACTTC. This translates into CASTSPGEHEQYF.

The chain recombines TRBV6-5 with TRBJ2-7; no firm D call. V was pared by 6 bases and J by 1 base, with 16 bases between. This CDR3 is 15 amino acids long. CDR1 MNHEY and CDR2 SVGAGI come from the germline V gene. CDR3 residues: CASSPLSLDSYEQYF. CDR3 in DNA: TGTGCCAGCAGCCCACTATCCCTTGATTCCTACGAGCAGTACTTC.

The CDR3 sequence is CAIRASQVNREQYF. The CDR3 bases are TGTGCCATCAGGGCTAGCCAAGTGAACCGCGAGCAGTACTTC. The rearrangement links TRBV10-3 to TRBJ2-7; D may be TRBD2 (5 bases). This CDR3 is 14 amino acids long. Per the germline V gene, CDR1 is ENHRY and CDR2 is SYGVKD. Trimming took off 6 bases at V and 6 bases at J, with 18 bases between the two ends.

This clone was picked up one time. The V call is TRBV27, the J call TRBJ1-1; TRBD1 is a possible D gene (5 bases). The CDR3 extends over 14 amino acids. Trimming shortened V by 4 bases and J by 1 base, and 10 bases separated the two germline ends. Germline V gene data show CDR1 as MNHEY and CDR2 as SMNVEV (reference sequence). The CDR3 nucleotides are TGTGCCAGCAGTTCACAGGCTCCGAACACTGAAGCTTTCTTT. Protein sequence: CASSSQAPNTEAFF.

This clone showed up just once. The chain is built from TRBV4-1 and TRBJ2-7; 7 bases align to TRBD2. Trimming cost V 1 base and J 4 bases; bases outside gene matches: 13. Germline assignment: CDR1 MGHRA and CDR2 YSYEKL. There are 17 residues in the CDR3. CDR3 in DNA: TGCGCCAGCAGCCAAGTCCCGTTGGCGGGACTATATTACGAGCAGTACTTC. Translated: CASSQVPLAGLYYEQYF.

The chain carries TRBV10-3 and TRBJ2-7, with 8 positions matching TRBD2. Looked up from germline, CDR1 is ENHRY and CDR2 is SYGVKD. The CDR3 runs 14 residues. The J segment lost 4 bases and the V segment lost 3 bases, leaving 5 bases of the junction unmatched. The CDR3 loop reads CAISETSGDYEQYF. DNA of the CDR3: TGTGCCATCAGTGAAACTAGCGGAGATTACGAGCAGTACTTC.

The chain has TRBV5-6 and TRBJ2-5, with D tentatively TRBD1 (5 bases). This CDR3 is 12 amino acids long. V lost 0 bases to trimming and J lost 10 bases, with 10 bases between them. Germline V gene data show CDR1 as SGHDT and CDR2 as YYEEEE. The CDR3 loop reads CASSLGLRDQYF. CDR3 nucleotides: TGTGCCAGCAGCTTGGGTCTCAGGGACCAGTACTTC.

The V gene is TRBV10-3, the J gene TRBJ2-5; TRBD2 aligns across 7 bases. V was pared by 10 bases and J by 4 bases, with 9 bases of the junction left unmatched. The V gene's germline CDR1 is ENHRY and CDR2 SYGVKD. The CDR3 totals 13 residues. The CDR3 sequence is CATSPREGETQYF. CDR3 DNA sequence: TGTGCCACTTCCCCCAGGGAGGGAGAGACCCAGTACTTC.

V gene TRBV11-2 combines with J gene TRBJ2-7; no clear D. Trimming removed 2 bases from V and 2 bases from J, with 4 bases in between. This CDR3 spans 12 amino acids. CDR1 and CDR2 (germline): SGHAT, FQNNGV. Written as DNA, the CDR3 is TGTGCCAGCAGCTTACCGGCCTACGAGCAGTACTTC. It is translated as CASSLPAYEQYF. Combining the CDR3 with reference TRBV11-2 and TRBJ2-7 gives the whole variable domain EAGVAQSPRYKIIEKRQSVAFWCNPISGHATLYWYQQILGQGPKLLIQFQNNGVVDDSQLPKDRFSAERLKGVDSTLKIQPAKLEDSAVYLCASSLPAYEQYFGPGTRLTVT.

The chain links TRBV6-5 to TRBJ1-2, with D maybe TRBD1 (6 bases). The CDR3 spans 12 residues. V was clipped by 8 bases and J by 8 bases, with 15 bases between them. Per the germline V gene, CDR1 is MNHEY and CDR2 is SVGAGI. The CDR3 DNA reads TGTGCCAGCGGGGCCAGGGGCGGGGGCTACACCTTC. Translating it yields CASGARGGGYTF.

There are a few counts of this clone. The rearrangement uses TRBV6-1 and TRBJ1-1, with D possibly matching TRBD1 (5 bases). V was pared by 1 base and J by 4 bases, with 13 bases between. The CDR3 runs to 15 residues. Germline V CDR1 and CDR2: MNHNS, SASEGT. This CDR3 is CASSEVVVRVTEAFF. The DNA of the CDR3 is TGTGCCAGCAGTGAAGTTGTGGTCAGGGTCACTGAAGCTTTCTTT.

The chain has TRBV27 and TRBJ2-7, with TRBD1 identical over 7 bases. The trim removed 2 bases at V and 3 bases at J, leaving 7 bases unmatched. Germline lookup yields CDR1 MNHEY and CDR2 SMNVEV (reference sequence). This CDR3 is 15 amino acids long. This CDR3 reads CASSLPGTANYEQYF. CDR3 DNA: TGTGCCAGCAGTTTACCAGGGACAGCCAACTACGAGCAGTACTTC.

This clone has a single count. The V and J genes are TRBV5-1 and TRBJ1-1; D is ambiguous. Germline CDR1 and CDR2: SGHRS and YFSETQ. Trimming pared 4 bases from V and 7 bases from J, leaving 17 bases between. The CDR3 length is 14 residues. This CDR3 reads CASSPGVGRNEAFF. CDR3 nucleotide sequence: TGCGCCAGCAGCCCAGGAGTAGGGAGGAATGAAGCTTTCTTT.

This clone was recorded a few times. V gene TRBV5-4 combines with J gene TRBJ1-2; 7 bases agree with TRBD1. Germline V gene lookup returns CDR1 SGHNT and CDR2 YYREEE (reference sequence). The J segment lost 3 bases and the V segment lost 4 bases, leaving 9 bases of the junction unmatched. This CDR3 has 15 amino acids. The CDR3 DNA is TGTGCCAGCAGCGAAGGTGGCAGGGGGGACTATGGCTACACCTTC. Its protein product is CASSEGGRGDYGYTF.

Here the CDR3 reads CASSRRVGLAGVSGANVLTF. CDR3 nucleotides: TGTGCCAGCAGTCGCCGCGTTGGACTAGCGGGAGTTTCTGGGGCCAACGTCCTGACTTTC. The chain joins TRBV6-6 to TRBJ2-6, with 13 bases matching TRBD2. V dropped 5 bases and J dropped 1; count of bases not matched to a gene: 11. The CDR3 has 20 residues. Germline CDR1 is MNHNY and CDR2 is SVGAGI (reference sequence).

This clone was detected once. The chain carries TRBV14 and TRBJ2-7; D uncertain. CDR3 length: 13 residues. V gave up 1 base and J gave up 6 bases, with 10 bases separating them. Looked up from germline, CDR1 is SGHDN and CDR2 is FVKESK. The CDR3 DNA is TGTGCCAGCAGCCAAGTTCTTCGTAGCGAGCAGTACTTC. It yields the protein CASSQVLRSEQYF.

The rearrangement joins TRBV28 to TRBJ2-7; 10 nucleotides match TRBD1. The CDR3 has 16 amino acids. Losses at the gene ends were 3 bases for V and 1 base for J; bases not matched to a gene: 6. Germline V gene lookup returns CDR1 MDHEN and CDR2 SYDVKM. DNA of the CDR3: TGTGCCAGCAGTTTCCTGGACAGGGGGGTATCCTACGAGCAGTACTTC. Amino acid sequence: CASSFLDRGVSYEQYF.

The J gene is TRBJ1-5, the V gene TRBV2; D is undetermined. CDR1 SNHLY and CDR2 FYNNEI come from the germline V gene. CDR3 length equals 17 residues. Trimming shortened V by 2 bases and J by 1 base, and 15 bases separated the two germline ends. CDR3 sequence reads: CASSERILMRSNQPQHF. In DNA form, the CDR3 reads TGTGCCAGCAGTGAAAGGATCCTTATGAGGAGCAATCAGCCCCAGCATTTT. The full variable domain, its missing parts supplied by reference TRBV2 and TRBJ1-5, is EPEVTQTPSHQVTQMGQEVILRCVPISNHLYFYWYRQILGQKVEFLVSFYNNEISEKSEIFDDQFSVERPDGSNFTLKIRSTKLEDSAMYFCASSERILMRSNQPQHFGDGTRLSIL.